This TCR beta chain originates from a study of blood T cell repertoires in COVID-19. Study-wide background: The United States, Italy and Spain were the sources of the acute and convalescent COVID-19 samples.

Germline CDR1 and CDR2: MDHEN and SYDVKM. The CDR3 is 15 amino acids. Trimming took 6 bases from V and 2 from J; bases not matched to a gene: 6. Using immunoSEQ multiplex PCR, the repertoire was profiled, and TCRdb retains in-frame clones only, with some absent. Of roughly 180,000 clones in the sample, about 88% are singletons; the top ten hold under 3.5%. This receptor was obtained from a woman aged 25 to 39 with active or convalescent COVID-19. The V and J genes are TRBV28 and TRBJ1-5, with 8 bases lining up with TRBD1. The sample taken for sequencing was peripheral blood. CDR3 DNA sequence: TGTGCCAGCAGCCAAACAGGGGGAGGCAATCAGCCCCAGCATTTT. This codes for CASSQTGGGNQPQHF.